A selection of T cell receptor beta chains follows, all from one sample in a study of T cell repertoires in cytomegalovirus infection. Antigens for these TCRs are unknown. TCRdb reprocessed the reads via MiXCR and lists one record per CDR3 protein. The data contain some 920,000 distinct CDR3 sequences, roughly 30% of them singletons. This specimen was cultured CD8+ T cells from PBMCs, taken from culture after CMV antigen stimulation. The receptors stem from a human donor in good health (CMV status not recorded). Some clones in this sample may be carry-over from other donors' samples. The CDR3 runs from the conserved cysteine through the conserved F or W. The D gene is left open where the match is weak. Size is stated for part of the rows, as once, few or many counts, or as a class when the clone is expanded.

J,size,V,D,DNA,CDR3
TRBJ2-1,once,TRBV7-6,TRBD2,TGTGCCAGCAGCTTACGAACCGGGACTAATCTGTCCCCTATTCACAATGAGCAGTTCTTC,CASSLRTGTNLSPIHNEQFF
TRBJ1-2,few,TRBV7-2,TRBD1,TGTGCCAGCAGCTCCTTCCACCCCGGGACAGGGGGCTATGGCTACACCTTC,CASSSFHPGTGGYGYTF
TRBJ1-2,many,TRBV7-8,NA,TGTGCCAGCAGCTTCCCAGGGCCCACCTATGGCTACACCTTC,CASSFPGPTYGYTF
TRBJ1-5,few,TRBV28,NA,TGTGCCAGCAGTCAGCGGAGGGCTGGACGCCTCAATCAGCCCCAGCATTTT,CASSQRRAGRLNQPQHF
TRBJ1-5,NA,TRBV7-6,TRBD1,TGTGCCAGCAGCTCCCACAGGGGCAACAATCAGCCCCAGCATTTT,CASSSHRGNNQPQHF
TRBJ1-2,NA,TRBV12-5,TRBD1,TGTGCTAGTGGTATTCGGACAGGCCATCCCCTTGGGGGCTACACCTTC,CASGIRTGHPLGGYTF
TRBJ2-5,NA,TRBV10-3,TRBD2,TGTGCCATCGGACTAGCGGGGGACCAAGAGACCCAGTACTTC,CAIGLAGDQETQYF
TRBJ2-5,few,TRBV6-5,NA,TGTGCCAGCAGTTACGGGGCAGGGGACTCGGAGACCCAGTACTTC,CASSYGAGDSETQYF
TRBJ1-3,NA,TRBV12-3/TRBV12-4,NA,TGTGCCAGCAGTTTCGGCAGGGCGGACACCATATATTTT,CASSFGRADTIYF
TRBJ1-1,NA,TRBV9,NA,TGTGCCAGCAGCGTAGGAGGGCCGGTAAACACTGAAGCTTTCTTT,CASSVGGPVNTEAFF
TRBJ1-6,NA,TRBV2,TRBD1,TGTGCCAGCACCTCGGCGACAGGGGGAAATTCACCCCTCCACTTT,CASTSATGGNSPLHF
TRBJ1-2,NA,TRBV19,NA,TGTGCCACCCTTGTAAGCCGGTCCTATGGCTACACCTTC,CATLVSRSYGYTF
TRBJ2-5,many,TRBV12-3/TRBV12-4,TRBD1,TGTGCCAGCAGTTCGGGACAGGGGGCGCATGAGACCCAGTACTTC,CASSSGQGAHETQYF
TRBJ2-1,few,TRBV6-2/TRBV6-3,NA,TGTGCCAGCAGTATGCGGTTGAACTACAATGAGCAGTTCTTC,CASSMRLNYNEQFF
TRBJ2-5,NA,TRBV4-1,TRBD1,TGCGCCAGCAGCCAAAGCGACAGGGGGGAGGAGACCCAGTACTTC,CASSQSDRGEETQYF
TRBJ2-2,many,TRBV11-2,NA,TGTGCCAGCGGAAGGGCGAACACCGGGGAGCTGTTTTTT,CASGRANTGELFF
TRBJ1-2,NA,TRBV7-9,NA,TGTGCCAGCAGCTTATGGAACCTCGAGCCTACCTATGGCTACACCTTC,CASSLWNLEPTYGYTF
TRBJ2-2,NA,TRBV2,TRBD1,TGTGCCAGCAGTGAACAGAGAGACAGGGGTCGGAACACCGGGGAGCTGTTTTTT,CASSEQRDRGRNTGELFF
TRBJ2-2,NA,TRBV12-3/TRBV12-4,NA,TGTGCCAGCAGTTTAGGCGGGGCAGGGATTATCGCCGGGGAGCTGTTTTTT,CASSLGGAGIIAGELFF
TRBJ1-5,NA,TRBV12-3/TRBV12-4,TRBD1,TGTGCCAGCAGTCCATGGGACAGACTTAGCAATCAGCCCCAGCATTTT,CASSPWDRLSNQPQHF
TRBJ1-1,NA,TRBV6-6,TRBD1,TGTGCCAACATTAACAGGGGACGAAACACTGAAGCTTTCTTT,CANINRGRNTEAFF
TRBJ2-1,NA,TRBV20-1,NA,TGCAGTGCTACGGAACAGGGTAGGGGGACCTACAATGAGCAGTTCTTC,CSATEQGRGTYNEQFF
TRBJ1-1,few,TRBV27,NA,TGTGCCAGCAGTTCCATTTACCCCGGGACAAGGAACACTGAAGCTTTCTTT,CASSSIYPGTRNTEAFF
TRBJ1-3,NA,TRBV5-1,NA,TGCGCCAGCAGCTTGTCCGGAACCAGAATTGGAAACACCATATATTTT,CASSLSGTRIGNTIYF
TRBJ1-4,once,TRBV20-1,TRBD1,TGCAGTGCTCAAATTCCGGGACAGGGGAGAGAAAAACTGTTTTTT,CSAQIPGQGREKLFF
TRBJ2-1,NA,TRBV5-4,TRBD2,TGTGCCAGCAGCTTGGTCGGTAGCGGGGTCAGCTCCTACAATGAGCAGTTCTTC,CASSLVGSGVSSYNEQFF
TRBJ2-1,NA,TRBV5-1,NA,TGCGCCAGCAGCTTGGTGGGTATCTCTCATGAGCAGTTCTTC,CASSLVGISHEQFF
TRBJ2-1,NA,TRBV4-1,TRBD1,TGCGCCAGCAGCCATGCAGGGGGAGTCTCCTACAATGAGCAGTTCTTC,CASSHAGGVSYNEQFF
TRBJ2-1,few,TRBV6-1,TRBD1,TGTGCCAGCAGTGAAGGTTATCCGGGACAGCAGAATGAGCAGTTCTTC,CASSEGYPGQQNEQFF
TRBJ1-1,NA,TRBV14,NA,TGTGCCAGCAGCCAAGACCCGGGGGATCTGGTAGCTTTCTTT,CASSQDPGDLVAFF
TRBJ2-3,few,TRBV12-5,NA,TGTGCTAGTGGTGTCGGGGCCCTGGGCACAGATACGCAGTATTTT,CASGVGALGTDTQYF
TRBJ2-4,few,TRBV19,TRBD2,TGTGCCAGTAGTATACGGACTAGCGGGGGAGATCTAGCCAAAAACATTCAGTACTTC,CASSIRTSGGDLAKNIQYF
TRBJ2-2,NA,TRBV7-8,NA,TGTGCCAGCAGCCGGCCACCCGGGACCGGGGAGCTGTTTTTT,CASSRPPGTGELFF
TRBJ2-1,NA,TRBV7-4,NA,TGTGCCAGCAGCGACCCCAGGGTTTACAATGAGCAGTTCTTC,CASSDPRVYNEQFF
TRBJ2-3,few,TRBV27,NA,TGTGCCAGCCATACTCTCTGGGGCCCAGATACGCAGTATTTT,CASHTLWGPDTQYF
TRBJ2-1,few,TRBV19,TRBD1,TGTGCCAGTAGTCGACAGGGGTTCTACAATGAGCAGTTCTTC,CASSRQGFYNEQFF
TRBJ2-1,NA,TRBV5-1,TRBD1,TGCGCCAGCAGCTGGGGGACAGGGGGCGGGAATGAGCAGTTCTTC,CASSWGTGGGNEQFF
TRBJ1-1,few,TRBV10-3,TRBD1,TGTGCCATCAGCCCTATTGGACAGGGAGGGACTGAAGCTTTCTTT,CAISPIGQGGTEAFF
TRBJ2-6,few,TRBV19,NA,TGTGCCAGTAGTATCCACCTGACAGTAAACCCCATCATTGGGGCCAACGTCCTGACTTTC,CASSIHLTVNPIIGANVLTF
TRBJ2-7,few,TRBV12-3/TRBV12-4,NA,TGTGCCAGCAGACTTGCGGGGGCCTACTCCTACGAGCAGTACTTC,CASRLAGAYSYEQYF
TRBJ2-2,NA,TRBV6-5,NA,TGTGCCAGCAGCCCAGGGCACCCCGGGGAGCTGTTTTTT,CASSPGHPGELFF
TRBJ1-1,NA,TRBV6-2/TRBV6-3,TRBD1,TGTGCCAGCACCCACATCCCTGGGACAGGGAGAAACACTGAAGCTTTCTTT,CASTHIPGTGRNTEAFF